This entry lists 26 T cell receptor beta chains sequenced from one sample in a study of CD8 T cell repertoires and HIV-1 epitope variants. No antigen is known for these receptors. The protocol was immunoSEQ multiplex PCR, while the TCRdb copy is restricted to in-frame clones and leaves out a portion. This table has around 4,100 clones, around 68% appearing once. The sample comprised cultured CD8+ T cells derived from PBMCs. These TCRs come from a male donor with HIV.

The CDR3 coding sequence is TGTGCCAGCAGCTTGGTCGACACCGGGGAGCTGTTTTTT. It is translated as CASSLVDTGELFF. This chain links TRBV5-4 with TRBJ2-2, with no clear D. Germline V gene data show CDR1 as SGHNT and CDR2 as YYREEE (reference sequence). Trimming shortened V by 0 bases and J by 3 bases, and 3 bases separated the two germline ends. This CDR3 region has 13 residues.

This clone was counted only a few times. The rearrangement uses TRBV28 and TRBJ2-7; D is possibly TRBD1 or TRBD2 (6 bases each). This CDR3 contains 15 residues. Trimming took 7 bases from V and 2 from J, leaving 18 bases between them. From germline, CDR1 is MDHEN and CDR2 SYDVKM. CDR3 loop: CASTKGWGAAYEQYF. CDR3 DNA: TGTGCCAGCACCAAGGGGTGGGGGGCCGCCTACGAGCAGTACTTC. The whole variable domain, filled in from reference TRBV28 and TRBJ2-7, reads DVKVTQSSRYLVKRTGEKVFLECVQDMDHENMFWYRQDPGLGLRLIYFSYDVKMKEKGDIPEGYSVSREKKERFSLILESASTNQTSMYLCASTKGWGAAYEQYFGPGTRLTVT.

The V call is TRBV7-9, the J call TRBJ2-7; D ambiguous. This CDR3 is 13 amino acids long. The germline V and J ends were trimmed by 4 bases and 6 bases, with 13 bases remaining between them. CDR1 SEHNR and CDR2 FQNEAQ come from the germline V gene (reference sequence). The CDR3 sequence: CASSSDPQPEQYF. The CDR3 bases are TGTGCCAGCAGCTCGGACCCTCAGCCCGAGCAGTACTTC.

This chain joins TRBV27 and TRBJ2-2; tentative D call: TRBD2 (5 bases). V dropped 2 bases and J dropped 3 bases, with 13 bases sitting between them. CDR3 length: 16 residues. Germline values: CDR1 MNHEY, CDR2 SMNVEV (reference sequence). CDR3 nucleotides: TGTGCCAGCAGTTTACGGGCCCCGGGATACACCGGGGAGCTGTTTTTT. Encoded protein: CASSLRAPGYTGELFF.

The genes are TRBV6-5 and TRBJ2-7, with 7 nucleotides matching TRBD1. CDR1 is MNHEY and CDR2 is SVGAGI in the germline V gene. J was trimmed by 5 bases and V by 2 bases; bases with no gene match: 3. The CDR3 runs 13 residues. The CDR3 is CASSYQGVNEQYF. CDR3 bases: TGTGCCAGCAGTTACCAGGGGGTGAACGAGCAGTACTTC.

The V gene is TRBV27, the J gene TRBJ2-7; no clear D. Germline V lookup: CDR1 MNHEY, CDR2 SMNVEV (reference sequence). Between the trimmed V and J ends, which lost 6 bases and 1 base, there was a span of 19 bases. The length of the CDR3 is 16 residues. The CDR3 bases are TGTGCCAGCAGCCCGGGCCGGTTTGCGGATTCCTACGAGCAGTACTTC. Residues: CASSPGRFADSYEQYF.

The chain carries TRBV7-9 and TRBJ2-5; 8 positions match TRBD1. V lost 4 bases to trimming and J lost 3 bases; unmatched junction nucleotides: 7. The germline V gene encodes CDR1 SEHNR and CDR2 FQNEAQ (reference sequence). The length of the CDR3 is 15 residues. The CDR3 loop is CASSSDLTGEETQYF. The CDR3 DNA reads TGTGCCAGCAGCTCCGATTTGACAGGGGAAGAGACCCAGTACTTC.

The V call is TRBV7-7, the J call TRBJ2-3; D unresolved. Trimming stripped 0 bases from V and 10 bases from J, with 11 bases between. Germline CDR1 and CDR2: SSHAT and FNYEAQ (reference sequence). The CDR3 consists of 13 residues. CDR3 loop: CASSLAGYAPQYF. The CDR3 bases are TGTGCCAGCAGCTTAGCCGGATATGCGCCGCAGTATTTT.

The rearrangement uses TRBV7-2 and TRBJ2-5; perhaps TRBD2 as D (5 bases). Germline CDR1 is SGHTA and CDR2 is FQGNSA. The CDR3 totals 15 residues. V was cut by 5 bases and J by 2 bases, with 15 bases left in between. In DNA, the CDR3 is TGTGCCAGCAGCCCTTCTCTAGCCCTACAAGAGACCCAGTACTTC. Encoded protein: CASSPSLALQETQYF.

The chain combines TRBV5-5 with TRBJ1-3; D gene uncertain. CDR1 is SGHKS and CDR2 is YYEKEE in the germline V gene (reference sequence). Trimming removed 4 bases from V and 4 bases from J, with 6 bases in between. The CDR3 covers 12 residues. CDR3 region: CASSLLGNTIYF. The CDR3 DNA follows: TGTGCCAGCAGCCTCCTCGGAAACACCATATATTTT.

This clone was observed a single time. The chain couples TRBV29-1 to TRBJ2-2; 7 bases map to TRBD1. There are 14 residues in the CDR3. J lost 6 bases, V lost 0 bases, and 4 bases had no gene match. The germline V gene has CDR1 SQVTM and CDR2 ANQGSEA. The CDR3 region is CSVEDPGGSGELFF. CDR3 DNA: TGCAGCGTTGAAGATCCAGGGGGATCCGGGGAGCTGTTTTTT.

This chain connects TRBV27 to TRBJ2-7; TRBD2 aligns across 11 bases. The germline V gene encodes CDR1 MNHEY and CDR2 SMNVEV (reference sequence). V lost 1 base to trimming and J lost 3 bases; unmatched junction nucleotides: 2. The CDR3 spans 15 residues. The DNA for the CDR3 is TGTGCCAGCAGTTTATACCTAGCGGGGGGCTACGAGCAGTACTTC. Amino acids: CASSLYLAGGYEQYF.

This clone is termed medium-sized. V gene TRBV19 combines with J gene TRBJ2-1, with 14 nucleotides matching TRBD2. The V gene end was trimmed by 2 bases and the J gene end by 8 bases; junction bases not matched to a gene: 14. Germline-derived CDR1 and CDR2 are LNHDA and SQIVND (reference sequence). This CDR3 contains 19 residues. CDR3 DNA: TGTGCCAGTAGTATACAGCCGGGACTAGCGGGAGATTTCTTAGATGAGCAGTTCTTC. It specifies CASSIQPGLAGDFLDEQFF.

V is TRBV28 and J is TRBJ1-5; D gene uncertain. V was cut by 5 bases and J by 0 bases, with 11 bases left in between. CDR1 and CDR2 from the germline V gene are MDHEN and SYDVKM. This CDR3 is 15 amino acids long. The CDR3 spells CASSPLFDSNQPQHF. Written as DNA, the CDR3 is TGTGCCAGCAGTCCGTTATTTGATAGCAATCAGCCCCAGCATTTT.

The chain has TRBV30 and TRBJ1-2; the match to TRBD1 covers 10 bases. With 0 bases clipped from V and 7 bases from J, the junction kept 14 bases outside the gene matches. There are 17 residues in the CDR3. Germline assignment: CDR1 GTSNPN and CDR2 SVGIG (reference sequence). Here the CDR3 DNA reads TGTGCCTGGAGTGTAAGGGGCGGGTCGGGGACAGGGGCTGGCTACACCTTC. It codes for CAWSVRGGSGTGAGYTF.

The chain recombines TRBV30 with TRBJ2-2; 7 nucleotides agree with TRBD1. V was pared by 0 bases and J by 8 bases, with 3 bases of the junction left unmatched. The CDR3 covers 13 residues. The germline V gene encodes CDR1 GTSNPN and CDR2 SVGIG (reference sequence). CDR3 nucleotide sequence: TGTGCCTGGAGTGTAGGGGGCAGGGGGGAGCTGTTTTTT. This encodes CAWSVGGRGELFF.

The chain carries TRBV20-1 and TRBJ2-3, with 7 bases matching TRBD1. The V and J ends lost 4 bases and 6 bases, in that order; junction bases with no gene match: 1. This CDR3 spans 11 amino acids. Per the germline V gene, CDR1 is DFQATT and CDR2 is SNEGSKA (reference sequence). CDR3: CSAKQGDTQYF. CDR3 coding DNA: TGCAGTGCTAAACAGGGGGATACGCAGTATTTT.

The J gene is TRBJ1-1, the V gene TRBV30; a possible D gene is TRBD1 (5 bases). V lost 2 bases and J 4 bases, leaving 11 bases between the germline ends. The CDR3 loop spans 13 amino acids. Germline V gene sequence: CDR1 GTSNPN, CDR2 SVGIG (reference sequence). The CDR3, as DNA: TGTGCCTGGAGTCCGGGGCTCGGCACTGAAGCTTTCTTT. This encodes CAWSPGLGTEAFF.

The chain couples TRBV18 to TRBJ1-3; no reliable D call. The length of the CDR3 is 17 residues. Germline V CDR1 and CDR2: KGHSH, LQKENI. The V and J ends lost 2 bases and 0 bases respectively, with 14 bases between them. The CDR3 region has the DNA TGTGCCAGCTCACCAGGTTTGATTGGGTCCTCTGGAAACACCATATATTTT. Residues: CASSPGLIGSSGNTIYF.

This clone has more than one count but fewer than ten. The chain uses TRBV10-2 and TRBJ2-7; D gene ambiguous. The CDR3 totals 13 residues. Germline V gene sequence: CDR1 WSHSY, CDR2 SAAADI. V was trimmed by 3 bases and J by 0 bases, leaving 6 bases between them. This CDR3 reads CASSEGYSYEQYF. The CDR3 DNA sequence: TGCGCCAGCAGTGAAGGGTACTCCTACGAGCAGTACTTC.

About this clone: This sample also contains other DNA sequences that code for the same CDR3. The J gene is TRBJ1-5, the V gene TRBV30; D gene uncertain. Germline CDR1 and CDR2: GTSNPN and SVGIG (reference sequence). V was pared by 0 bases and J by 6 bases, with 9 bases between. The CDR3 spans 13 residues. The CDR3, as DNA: TGTGCCTGGAGTGTACGTGGTCTTCAGCCCCAGCATTTT. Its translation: CAWSVRGLQPQHF.

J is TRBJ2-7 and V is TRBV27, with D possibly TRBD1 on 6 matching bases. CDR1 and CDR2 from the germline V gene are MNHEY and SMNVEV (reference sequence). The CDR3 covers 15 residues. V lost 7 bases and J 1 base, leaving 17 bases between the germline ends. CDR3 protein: CASTAGQGLSYEQYF. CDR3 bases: TGTGCCAGCACCGCTGGGCAGGGGTTATCCTACGAGCAGTACTTC.

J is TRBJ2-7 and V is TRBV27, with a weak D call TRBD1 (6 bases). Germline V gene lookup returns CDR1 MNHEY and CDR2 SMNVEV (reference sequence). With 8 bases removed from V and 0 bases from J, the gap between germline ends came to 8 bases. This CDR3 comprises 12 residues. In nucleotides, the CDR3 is TGTGCCAGCCGGGACAACTCCTACGAGCAGTACTTC. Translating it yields CASRDNSYEQYF.

CDR3 residues: CASSPLAGAGTGELFF. CDR3 DNA: TGTGCCAGCAGCCCGCTAGCGGGGGCGGGGACCGGGGAGCTGTTTTTT. The chain is built from TRBV28 and TRBJ2-2, with 10 bases lining up with TRBD2. The CDR3 is 16 residues long. The V gene end was trimmed by 6 bases and the J gene end by 5 bases; junction bases not matched to a gene: 9. CDR1 is MDHEN and CDR2 is SYDVKM in the germline V gene.

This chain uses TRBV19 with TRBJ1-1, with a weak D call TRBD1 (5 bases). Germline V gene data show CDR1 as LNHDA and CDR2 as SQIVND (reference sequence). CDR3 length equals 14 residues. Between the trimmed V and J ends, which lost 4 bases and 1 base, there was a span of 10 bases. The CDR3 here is CASSTGIRNTEAFF. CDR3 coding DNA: TGTGCCAGTAGTACAGGGATACGGAACACTGAAGCTTTCTTT.

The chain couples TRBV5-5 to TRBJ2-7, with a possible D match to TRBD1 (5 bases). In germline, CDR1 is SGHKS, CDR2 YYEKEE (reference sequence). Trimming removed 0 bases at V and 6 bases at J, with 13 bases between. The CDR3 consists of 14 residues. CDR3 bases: TGTGCCAGCAGCTTGGAAGCATATCAGGGCGAGCAGTACTTC. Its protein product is CASSLEAYQGEQYF.